This T cell receptor (beta chain) was identified during a study of T cells in Graves' hyperthyroidism and ophthalmopathy. The CDR3 spans 13 residues. Looked up from germline, CDR1 is MNHEY and CDR2 is SVGEGT. Comments on this clonotype: The antigen is unknown. Just one base apart from a much larger clone, this may be a read error.

Graves' hyperthyroidism was deemed stable absent ophthalmopathy progression within 18 months. Those with hyperthyroidism were 18 to 65 years old, newly diagnosed, and ill for under 2 months. There were TCR beta CDR3 regions amplified from RNA transcripts. HTBI primers were the set used in a first-round RT-PCR of the TCR CDR3. A single record per CDR3 protein comes from TCRdb applying MiXCR to the multiplex PCR reads. In the table there are approximately 600,000 distinct CDR3 sequences, 16% of which are singletons. General study results and limits: Ophthalmopathy, which appeared later, was predicted by the model a median approximately 6.7 months before onset. Most expanded thyroid clonotypes above 0.001 also appeared in blood.

The sequenced sample consisted of blood. This receptor was identified in a woman aged 25-40 years with Graves' hyperthyroidism. This chain links TRBV6-2 or TRBV6-3 with TRBJ2-7; tentatively, D is TRBD1 or TRBD2 (5 bases each). CDR3 bases: TGTACCAGCAGTTACTCGGGACCCTACGAGCAGTACTTC. Translation: CTSSYSGPYEQYF.